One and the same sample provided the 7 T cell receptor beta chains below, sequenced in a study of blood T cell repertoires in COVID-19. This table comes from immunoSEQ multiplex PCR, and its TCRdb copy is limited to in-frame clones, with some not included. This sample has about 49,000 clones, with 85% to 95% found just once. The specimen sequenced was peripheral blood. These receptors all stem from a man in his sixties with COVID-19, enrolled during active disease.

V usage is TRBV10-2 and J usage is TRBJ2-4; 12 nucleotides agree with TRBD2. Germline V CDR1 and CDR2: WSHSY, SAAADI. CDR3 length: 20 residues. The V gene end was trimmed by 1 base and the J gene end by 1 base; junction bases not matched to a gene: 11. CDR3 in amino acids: CASSEFLTSGGSHAKNIQYF. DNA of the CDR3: TGCGCCAGCAGTGAGTTTTTGACTAGCGGGGGCTCTCACGCCAAAAACATTCAGTACTTC.

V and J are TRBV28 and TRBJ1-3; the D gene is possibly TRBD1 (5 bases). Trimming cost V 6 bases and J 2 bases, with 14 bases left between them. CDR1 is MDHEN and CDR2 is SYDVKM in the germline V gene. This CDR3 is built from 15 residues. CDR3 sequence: CASRPGGVAGNTIYF. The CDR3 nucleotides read TGTGCCAGCAGGCCGGGGGGGGTTGCTGGAAACACCATATATTTT.

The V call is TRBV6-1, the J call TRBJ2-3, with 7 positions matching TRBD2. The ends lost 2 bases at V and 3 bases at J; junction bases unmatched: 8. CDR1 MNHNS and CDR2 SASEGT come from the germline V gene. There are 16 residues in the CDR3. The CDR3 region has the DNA TGTGCCAGCAGTGAAATCCAGGGAGGGAGTACAGATACGCAGTATTTT. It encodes CASSEIQGGSTDTQYF.

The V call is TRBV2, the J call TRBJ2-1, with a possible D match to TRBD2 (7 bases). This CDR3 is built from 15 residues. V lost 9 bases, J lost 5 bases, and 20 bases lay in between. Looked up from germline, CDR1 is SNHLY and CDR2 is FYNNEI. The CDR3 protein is CARAVWEGQNNEQFF. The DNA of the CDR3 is TGTGCCAGGGCGGTTTGGGAGGGACAAAACAATGAGCAGTTCTTC.

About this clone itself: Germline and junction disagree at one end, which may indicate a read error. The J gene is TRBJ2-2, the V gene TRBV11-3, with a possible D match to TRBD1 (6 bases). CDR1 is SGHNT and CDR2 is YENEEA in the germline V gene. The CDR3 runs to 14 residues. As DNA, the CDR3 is TGTGCCAGCAGCCTAGACAGGCCCACCGGGGAGCTGTTTTTT. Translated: CASSLDRPTGELFF.

The CDR3 is CASSKWDTAYEQYF. In DNA form, the CDR3 reads TGTGCCAGCAGCAAGTGGGACACCGCCTACGAGCAGTACTTC. The chain joins TRBV7-2 to TRBJ2-7; TRBD1 is a possible D gene (6 bases). The CDR3 is 14 residues long. V was pared by 5 bases and J by 2 bases, with 13 bases between. Germline V gene lookup returns CDR1 SGHTA and CDR2 FQGNSA.

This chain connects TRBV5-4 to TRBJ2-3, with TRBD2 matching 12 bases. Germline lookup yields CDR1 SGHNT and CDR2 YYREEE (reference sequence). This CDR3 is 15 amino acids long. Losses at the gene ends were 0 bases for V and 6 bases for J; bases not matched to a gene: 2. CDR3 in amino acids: CASSLAGLAGDTQYF. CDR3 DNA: TGTGCCAGCAGCTTGGCCGGACTAGCGGGGGATACGCAGTATTTT.